Listed below are T cell receptor beta chains from one sample, sequenced in a study of glioma-infiltrating T cells. TCRdb redid the calling of the multiplex PCR reads with MiXCR, one entry per CDR3 protein. The data contain under 20,000 distinct CDR3 sequences, more than 45% of them singletons. Sequencing used glioma tissue, nonneoplastic brain tissue, or PBMCs (not recorded which). Every receptor here comes from a human donor with low-grade glioma or glioblastoma, undergoing nonglioma brain surgery, or in good health (not recorded which). CDR3s leave out the opening cysteine and the closing phenylalanine or tryptophan.

TRBV24-1	TRBJ2-1	ATSDPSSSTSGGYNEQF
TRBV20-1	TRBJ2-5	SARDLGGVETQY
TRBV6-1	TRBJ2-1	ASSRTVPSYNEQF
TRBV3-1	TRBJ1-1	ASSRATEAF
TRBV4-1	TRBJ1-5	ASSQEGDRGNQPQH
TRBV7-2	TRBJ1-2	ASSPTGNGYT
TRBV20-1	TRBJ2-3	SASQGLNTDTQY
TRBV28	TRBJ2-7	ASSQPGNEQY
TRBV20-1	TRBJ1-5	SARDLWGTSNQPQH
TRBV20-1	TRBJ2-1	SAKRNEQF
TRBV20-1	TRBJ1-6	SALTGFRNSPLH
TRBV12-5	TRBJ2-2	ASGLGGKTVELF
TRBV20-1	TRBJ2-7	SAKGAAGGYEQY
TRBV20-1	TRBJ2-1	SARPYLTSGSGNEQF
TRBV6-9	TRBJ2-7	ASSYLAGVYEQY
TRBV4-1	TRBJ1-5	ASSRGGNYNQPQH
TRBV29-1	TRBJ2-1	SVDNPRGADEQF
TRBV27	TRBJ2-7	ASSSAGTGSYEQY
TRBV7-2	TRBJ2-3	ASSLITDTQY
TRBV7-9	TRBJ1-4	ASSFGGGGDEKLF
TRBV4-3	TRBJ2-1	ASSTRQTNEQF
TRBV28	TRBJ2-1	ASSESGRRNEQF
TRBV7-6	TRBJ2-7	ASSSDRGYEQY
TRBV27	TRBJ1-4	ASSGQGLGEKLF
TRBV18	TRBJ2-7	ASSPGTGSHEQY
TRBV6-2/TRBV6-3	TRBJ2-3	ASSYSISSLTDTQY
TRBV28	-	ASSASGQVYEQY
TRBV6-2/TRBV6-3	TRBJ1-1	ASTLAGAYTEAF
TRBV6-2/TRBV6-3	TRBJ1-2	ASSLQANYGYT
TRBV3-1	TRBJ1-1	ASSQHLGAEAF